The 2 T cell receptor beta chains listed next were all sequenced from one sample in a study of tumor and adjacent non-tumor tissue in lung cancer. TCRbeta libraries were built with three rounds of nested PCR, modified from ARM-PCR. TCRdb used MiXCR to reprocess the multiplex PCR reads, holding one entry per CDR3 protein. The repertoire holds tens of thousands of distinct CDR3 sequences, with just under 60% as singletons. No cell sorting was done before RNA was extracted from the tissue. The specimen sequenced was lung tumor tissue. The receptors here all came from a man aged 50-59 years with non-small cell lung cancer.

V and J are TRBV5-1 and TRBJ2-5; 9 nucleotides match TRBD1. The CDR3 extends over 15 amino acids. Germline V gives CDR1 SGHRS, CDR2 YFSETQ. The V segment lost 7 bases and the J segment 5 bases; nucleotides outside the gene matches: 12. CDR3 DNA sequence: TGCGCCAGCGGACCGGGACAGGGAGCGTTGGAGACCCAGTACTTC. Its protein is CASGPGQGALETQYF.

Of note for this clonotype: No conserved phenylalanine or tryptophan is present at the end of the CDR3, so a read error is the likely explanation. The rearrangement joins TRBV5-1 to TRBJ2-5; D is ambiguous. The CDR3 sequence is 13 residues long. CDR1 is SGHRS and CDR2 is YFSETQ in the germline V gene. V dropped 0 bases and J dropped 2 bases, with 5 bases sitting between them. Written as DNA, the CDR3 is TGCGCCAGCAGCTTGGCAGAACAAGAGACCCAGTACTTA. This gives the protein CASSLAEQETQYL.